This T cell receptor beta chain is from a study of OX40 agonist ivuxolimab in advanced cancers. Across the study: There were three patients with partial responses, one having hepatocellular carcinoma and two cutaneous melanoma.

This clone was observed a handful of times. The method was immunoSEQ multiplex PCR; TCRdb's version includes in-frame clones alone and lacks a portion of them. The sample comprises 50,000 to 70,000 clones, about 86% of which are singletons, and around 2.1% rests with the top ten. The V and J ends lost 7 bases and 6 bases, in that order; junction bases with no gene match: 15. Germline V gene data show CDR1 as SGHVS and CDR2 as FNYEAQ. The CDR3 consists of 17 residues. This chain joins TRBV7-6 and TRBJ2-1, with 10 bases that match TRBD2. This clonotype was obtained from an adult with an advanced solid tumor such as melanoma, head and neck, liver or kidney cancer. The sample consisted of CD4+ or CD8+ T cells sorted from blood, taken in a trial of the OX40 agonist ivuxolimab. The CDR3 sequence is CASTDHLGASGSNEQFF. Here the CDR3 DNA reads TGTGCCAGCACCGACCATCTGGGGGCTAGCGGGAGCAATGAGCAGTTCTTC.